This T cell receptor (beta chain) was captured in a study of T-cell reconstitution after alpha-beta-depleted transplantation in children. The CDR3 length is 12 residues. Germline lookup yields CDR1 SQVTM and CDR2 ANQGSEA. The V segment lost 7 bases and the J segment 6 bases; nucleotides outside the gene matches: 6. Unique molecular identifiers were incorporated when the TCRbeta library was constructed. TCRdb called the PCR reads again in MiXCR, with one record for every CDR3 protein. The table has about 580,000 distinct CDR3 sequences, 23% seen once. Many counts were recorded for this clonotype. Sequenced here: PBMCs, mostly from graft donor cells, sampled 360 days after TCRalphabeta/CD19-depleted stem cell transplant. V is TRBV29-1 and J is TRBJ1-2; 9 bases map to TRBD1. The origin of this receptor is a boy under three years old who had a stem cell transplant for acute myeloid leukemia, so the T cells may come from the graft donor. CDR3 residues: CSARTGEHGYTF. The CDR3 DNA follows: TGCAGCGCTAGGACAGGGGAACATGGCTACACCTTC.